The T cell receptor beta chain under discussion was sequenced for a study of cytomegalovirus exposure and HLA in healthy donors. The germline V gene encodes CDR1 SGHTS and CDR2 YDEGEE. This CDR3 region has 15 residues. V shed 3 bases and J shed 6 bases, with 18 bases lying between them. 13 Jbeta primers and 60 Vbeta primers were used for the PCR. The method was immunoSEQ multiplex PCR; TCRdb's version includes in-frame clones alone and lacks a portion of them. The profile shows some 66,000 clones, roughly 80% of them singletons. The chain joins TRBV5-8 to TRBJ1-1; a weak D match, TRBD1 (6 bases). The origin of this receptor is a man aged 55 to 70 in good health and CMV-seropositive. Sequencing used PBMCs. The chain's CDR3 is CASSYAQGLGAEAFF. The CDR3 bases are TGTGCCAGCAGCTACGCACAGGGATTGGGCGCTGAAGCTTTCTTT.